The entry below gives a single T cell receptor (beta chain) sequence along with its context. The sample comes from a study of blood T cell repertoires in COVID-19. Study background: The origin of the acute and convalescent COVID-19 samples was the United States, Italy and Spain. T cells, B-cell-depleted T cells, or PBMCs supplied cDNA or gDNA.

CDR3 length: 16 residues. The ends were cut back, 3 bases at V and 6 bases at J, with 17 bases in the middle. The germline V gene has CDR1 KGHDR and CDR2 SFDVKD. In the authors' methods: Amplification of reference gene primers was used by the study to estimate nucleated cell counts. The table came from immunoSEQ multiplex PCR; TCRdb's copy has only in-frame clones and leaves some out. V and J calls and clone size are copied from that table; D and trimming were computed from the DNA. Among hundreds of thousands of clones listed, roughly 85% were seen once. The origin of this receptor is a woman in her thirties with active or convalescent COVID-19. The chain joins TRBV24-1 to TRBJ2-1, with TRBD2 as a possible D gene (6 bases). Material: peripheral blood. In DNA form, the CDR3 reads TGTGCCACCAGTGATGGTGGGGGGTCGGATTCCAATGAGCAGTTCTTC. The encoded protein is CATSDGGGSDSNEQFF.